This T cell receptor (beta chain) was sequenced during a study of OX40 agonist ivuxolimab in advanced cancers. Regarding the study in general: Ivuxolimab was an agonistic, fully human IgG2 monoclonal antibody directed against OX40 (CD134), a costimulatory receptor. Intravenous ivuxolimab was administered to patients every 2 weeks at six dose levels: 0.01, 0.1, 0.3, 1.5, 3 and 10 mg/kg. Among the approximately 54 dose-escalation patients, roughly 20 had hepatocellular carcinoma, around 15 melanoma, 9 renal cell carcinoma and 9 head and neck cancer. A male proportion of 75% to 85% and a mean age of approximately 55 years, ranging from about 20 to 80, were recorded for the dose-escalation cohort. Prior anti-PD-1, anti-PD-L1 or anti-CTLA-4 therapy was permitted, and checkpoint inhibitors had been received by around 39% of dose-escalation patients. Partial responses occurred in three dose-escalation patients, of whom one had hepatocellular carcinoma and two had cutaneous melanoma. The point of sequencing TCRbeta in the periphery was to test whether ivuxolimab changed TCR sequence diversity and drove clonal T-cell expansion. The paper reports the monotherapy dose-escalation portion (N of about 56 patients) of the phase I ivuxolimab trial. The study at large found these results: Low levels of normalized T-cell clonal expansion were also shown by some nonresponding patients. After ivuxolimab, expanded clones were on average more numerous among CD8+ T cells than among CD4+ T cells. Partial responders in the 0.1-3.0 mg/kg groups had among the lowest normalized peripheral clonal expansion, especially among CD8+ T cells. Which antigens the clonally expanded peripheral T cells were specific for was not determined. At doses from 0.1 to 3.0 mg/kg, clonal expansion was seen in both CD4+ and CD8+ blood T cells between baseline and week 6.

For sequencing of the TCRbeta CDR3 region, genomic DNA was extracted from the sorted cells. The immunoSEQ Assay was used to sequence the TCRbeta CDR3 regions. TCRdb's version of the immuneACCESS table is confined to in-frame rearrangements and falls short of the full clone set. An unresolved V gene accounts for under half of the shortfall where checked; the remainder is of unknown origin. The sample data list 98,000 or so clones, and less than 90% of these were observed just once. 0.82% of the sample rests with the top ten. Including cysteine and phenylalanine, the CDR3 has 18 amino acids. CDR3 DNA is the only sequence kept; it has 54 bases, read in frame from the first base. The V end gives up 5 bases and the J end 3 bases, leaving 14 bases in the junction not matched to a gene. According to the germline V gene (reference sequence), CDR1 reads SGHAT and CDR2 reads FQDESV. Comment on this clone: Its antigen is unknown. No qualities accompany the bases; no much larger clone lies one base away.

The trial excluded patients who had a history of autoimmune disease or were on systemic immunosuppression. Peripheral blood for TCR sequencing was collected from all dose cohorts at baseline, on cycle 4 day 1, and on cycle 7 day 1. The samples were taken from a phase I, first-in-human, multicenter, open-label dose-escalation trial of ivuxolimab. Adults with locally advanced or metastatic melanoma, renal cell carcinoma, hepatocellular carcinoma or head and neck squamous cell carcinoma were enrolled in the trial. Before TCR sequencing, CD4+ T cells and CD8+ T cells were sorted from peripheral blood as separate populations.

The specimen was CD4+ or CD8+ T cells sorted from blood, collected in a trial of the OX40 agonist ivuxolimab. The chain employs TRBV11-1 and TRBJ1-2, and TRBD1 aligns with 11 junction nucleotides. This TCR came from an adult with an advanced solid tumor such as melanoma, head and neck, liver or kidney cancer. The nucleotides are TGTGCCAGCAGCAGCAACCTGGACAGGGGGCGCAAGGACTATGGCTACACCTTC. This yields the protein CASSSNLDRGRKDYGYTF.